Listed here are 25 T cell receptor beta chains from one sample, sequenced in a study of cytomegalovirus exposure and HLA in healthy donors. With 60 Vbeta and 13 Jbeta primers, the PCR was carried out. Measured with immunoSEQ multiplex PCR; TCRdb has only the in-frame clones, and not every one. The table includes approximately 140,000 clones, around 60% detected once. Material for sequencing was PBMCs. These receptors were obtained from a woman aged 55-75 years in good health and CMV-seropositive.

The rearrangement links TRBV5-1 to TRBJ2-7; a weak D match, TRBD1 (5 bases). Looked up from germline, CDR1 is SGHRS and CDR2 is YFSETQ. The ends were cut back, 4 bases at V and 6 bases at J, with 20 bases in the middle. The CDR3 has 15 amino acids. The CDR3 DNA follows: TGCGCCAGCAGCGCCTACTGGTCAGGTCAGGGCGAGCAGTACTTC. Translating it yields CASSAYWSGQGEQYF.

This rearrangement joins TRBV7-8 to TRBJ1-3; TRBD1 is a possible D gene (5 bases). V was cut by 5 bases and J by 0 bases, with 14 bases left in between. The CDR3 runs 16 residues. Germline CDR1 and CDR2: SGHVS and FQNEAQ. The chain's CDR3 is CASSRFGDSSGNTIYF. The DNA for the CDR3 is TGTGCCAGCAGCCGTTTTGGAGACAGCTCTGGAAACACCATATATTTT.

This clone was observed a few times. The rearrangement links TRBV28 to TRBJ1-2; no reliable D call. The CDR3 spans 15 residues. V gave up 7 bases and J gave up 4 bases, with 19 bases separating them. Germline CDR1 reads MDHEN; CDR2 reads SYDVKM. The CDR3 loop is CASTPEELMGYGYTF. The CDR3 nucleotides are TGTGCCAGCACCCCGGAGGAGCTCATGGGCTATGGCTACACCTTC.

The CDR3 reads CASTSRGGQGYEQYF. The CDR3, as DNA: TGTGCCAGTACCTCACGGGGGGGACAAGGCTACGAGCAGTACTTC. The chain carries TRBV19 and TRBJ2-7, with TRBD2 matching 8 bases. After removal of 7 bases from V and 3 bases from J, the junction contained 11 bases not matched to a gene. Germline lookup yields CDR1 LNHDA and CDR2 SQIVND (reference sequence). The CDR3 has 15 amino acids.

This clone was detected only once. This rearrangement joins TRBV7-6 to TRBJ2-5; 8 positions match TRBD1. The germline CDR1 and CDR2 sequences are SGHVS and FNYEAQ. The V gene end was trimmed by 2 bases and the J gene end by 2 bases; junction bases not matched to a gene: 7. The CDR3 has 16 amino acids. CDR3 coding DNA: TGTGCCAGCAGCTTATCAAAGGACAGGGCGCAAGAGACCCAGTACTTC. It yields the protein CASSLSKDRAQETQYF.

J is TRBJ2-3 and V is TRBV27; a weak D match, TRBD2 (6 bases). Looked up from germline, CDR1 is MNHEY and CDR2 is SMNVEV (reference sequence). The CDR3 covers 15 residues. Trimming removed 3 bases at V and 4 bases at J, with 14 bases between. In DNA, the CDR3 is TGTGCCAGCAGTTTCTGGGGGAGGCCCCCAGATACGCAGTATTTT. This encodes CASSFWGRPPDTQYF.

This clone appeared a few times. The rearrangement uses TRBV2 and TRBJ2-7, with a possible D match to TRBD1 (6 bases). The CDR3 loop spans 12 amino acids. The germline gives CDR1 SNHLY, CDR2 FYNNEI. V shed 5 bases and J shed 6 bases, with 11 bases lying between them. CDR3 residues: CASSTTGFEQYF. The CDR3 coding sequence is TGTGCCAGCAGTACTACAGGGTTCGAGCAGTACTTC.

This clone appeared a few times. This sequence joins TRBV7-9 and TRBJ2-3, with 8 bases that match TRBD2. The CDR3 is 16 amino acids. Germline CDR1 is SEHNR and CDR2 is FQNEAQ (reference sequence). The trim removed 0 bases at V and 2 bases at J, leaving 4 bases unmatched. CDR3 DNA: TGTGCCAGCAGCTTAGCGGGTAGCGGGAACACAGATACGCAGTATTTT. Translated, it gives CASSLAGSGNTDTQYF.

V and J are TRBV2 and TRBJ2-1; 9 nucleotides match TRBD1. From germline, CDR1 is SNHLY and CDR2 FYNNEI. Trimming cost V 6 bases and J 1 base; bases outside gene matches: 10. The CDR3 has 17 amino acids. The CDR3 is CASSPDPGQGSYNEQFF. As DNA, the CDR3 is TGTGCCAGCAGCCCCGATCCCGGACAGGGGTCCTACAATGAGCAGTTCTTC.

The chain couples TRBV19 to TRBJ1-1; D is uncertain. Trimming pared 5 bases from V and 1 base from J, leaving 5 bases between. Germline CDR1 LNHDA, CDR2 SQIVND (reference sequence). The CDR3 spans 12 residues. CDR3 sequence (DNA): TGTGCCAGTAGTGCGGGGAACACTGAAGCTTTCTTT. Translation: CASSAGNTEAFF.

The chain recombines TRBV18 with TRBJ1-3; D unresolved. The V gene's germline CDR1 is KGHSH and CDR2 LQKENI. The ends were cut back, 3 bases at V and 4 bases at J, with 10 bases in the middle. There are 14 residues in the CDR3. CDR3 nucleotides: TGTGCCAGCTCACCGTCAGCGGCGGGAAACACCATATATTTT. Translating gives CASSPSAAGNTIYF.

V is TRBV29-1 and J is TRBJ2-1; tentative D call: TRBD1 (5 bases). V was trimmed by 7 bases and J by 0 bases, leaving 16 bases between them. CDR3 length: 15 amino acids. CDR1 is SQVTM, CDR2 ANQGSEA, per germline. For the CDR3, the DNA is TGCAGCGCCTTTTCCGACAGTAGCTCCTACAATGAGCAGTTCTTC. Its protein product is CSAFSDSSSYNEQFF.

V usage is TRBV6-5 and J usage is TRBJ1-1; the match to TRBD1 covers 9 bases. CDR1 is MNHEY, CDR2 SVGAGI, per germline. V was pared by 4 bases and J by 6 bases, with 9 bases of the junction left unmatched. This CDR3 comprises 15 residues. CDR3 in amino acids: CASSSPDRGRPEAFF. CDR3 in DNA: TGTGCCAGCAGTTCCCCGGACAGGGGACGTCCTGAAGCTTTCTTT.

This clone was detected only once. The rearrangement joins TRBV4-3 to TRBJ2-7; 7 bases map to TRBD1. The junction had 9 bases not matched to a gene; V was cut back by 1 base and J by 9 bases. The length of the CDR3 is 14 residues. Germline CDR1 reads LGHNA; CDR2 reads YSLEER. The CDR3 nucleotides read TGCGCCAGCAGCCAAGGACCACAGGGGATGGGGCAGTACTTC. Encoded protein: CASSQGPQGMGQYF.

This clone was seen a few times. The chain has TRBV7-9 and TRBJ1-2, with TRBD1 identical over 11 bases. The junction had 2 bases not matched to a gene; V was cut back by 3 bases and J by 8 bases. Looked up from germline, CDR1 is SEHNR and CDR2 is FQNEAQ (reference sequence). This CDR3 spans 13 amino acids. The CDR3 DNA reads TGTGCCAGCAGCTTCGGACAGGGGGCAGGCTACACCTTC. Encoded protein: CASSFGQGAGYTF.

With respect to this clone: The sample carries other DNA sequences with the same CDR3. The rearrangement joins TRBV27 to TRBJ1-2, with 7 bases aligning to TRBD1. The CDR3 is made up of 14 amino acids. Losses at the gene ends were 3 bases for V and 2 bases for J; bases not matched to a gene: 3. Per the germline V gene, CDR1 is MNHEY and CDR2 is SMNVEV (reference sequence). CDR3 in DNA: TGTGCCAGCAGTTTCTTGGGACAGAACTATGGCTACACCTTC. Encoded protein: CASSFLGQNYGYTF.

The CDR3 DNA sequence: TGTGCCAGCAGCCGGGATTCTATGAACACTGAAGCTTTCTTT. Protein: CASSRDSMNTEAFF. V usage is TRBV9 and J usage is TRBJ1-1; D is unclear. The CDR3 totals 14 residues. V lost 4 bases, J lost 0 bases, and 10 bases lay in between. Germline loops: CDR1 SGDLS, CDR2 YYNGEE.

The chain employs TRBV18 and TRBJ2-5; D uncertain. V lost 3 bases and J 0 bases, leaving 8 bases between the germline ends. The CDR3 is 14 amino acids. From germline, CDR1 is KGHSH and CDR2 LQKENI. CDR3 in amino acids: CASSPAEYQETQYF. As DNA, the CDR3 is TGTGCCAGCTCACCCGCAGAATACCAAGAGACCCAGTACTTC.

This clone has more than one count but fewer than ten. The gene calls are TRBV27 and TRBJ2-5; 11 positions agree with TRBD2. Per germline, CDR1 MNHEY and CDR2 SMNVEV (reference sequence). Trimming removed 5 bases from V and 0 bases from J; junction bases left unmatched: 14. The CDR3 runs to 19 residues. CDR3 protein: CASSPRTGSGRANQETQYF. As DNA, the CDR3 is TGTGCCAGCAGTCCCCGAACCGGTAGCGGGAGGGCCAACCAAGAGACCCAGTACTTC.

As concerns this clone: An end of the junction differs from the germline gene, which may be a read error. The chain carries TRBV14 and TRBJ1-1; 8 bases fit TRBD1. The CDR3 has 14 amino acids. CDR1 is SGHDN, CDR2 FVKESK, per germline. DNA of the CDR3: TGTGCCAGCAGCAAAGAGAACCAGGGGGCGGGAGCTTTCTTT. This sequence encodes CASSKENQGAGAFF.

This clone showed up just a few times. V usage is TRBV9 and J usage is TRBJ2-7; D unresolved. The CDR3 extends over 16 amino acids. CDR1 and CDR2 from the germline V gene are SGDLS and YYNGEE. Deletions cut 6 bases from V and 9 bases from J, with 28 bases between. The chain's CDR3 is CASTPFSTASPTRQYF. CDR3 DNA: TGTGCCAGCACCCCCTTTTCGACTGCTTCTCCTACGAGGCAGTACTTC.

This clone was seen a single time. This chain connects TRBV5-1 to TRBJ2-1; 16 bases fit TRBD2. V trimming: 5 bases; J trimming: 8 bases; junction bases outside the gene matches: 7. Germline loops: CDR1 SGHRS, CDR2 YFSETQ. The CDR3 spans 16 residues. The DNA of the CDR3 is TGCGCCAGCAGAACGGGACTAGCGGGAGGGCCAGATGAGCAGTTCTTC. Translated, it gives CASRTGLAGGPDEQFF.

This clone has only a few counts. The chain links TRBV25-1 to TRBJ1-4, with 12 bases identical to TRBD1. V lost 5 bases and J lost 4; bases outside the gene matches: 8. Germline CDR1 reads MGHDK; CDR2 reads SYGVNS. The CDR3 runs 17 residues. CDR3 amino acids: CASSPAGQGAGNEKLFF. CDR3 DNA sequence: TGTGCCAGCAGTCCAGCGGGACAGGGGGCCGGTAATGAAAAACTGTTTTTT.

The rearrangement joins TRBV5-6 to TRBJ2-2, with 7 bases that match TRBD1. This CDR3 is 18 amino acids long. The trim removed 3 bases at V and 5 bases at J, leaving 16 bases unmatched. CDR1 is SGHDT, CDR2 YYEEEE, per germline. The DNA of the CDR3 is TGTGCCAGCAGCTCGCCTTTGAAAGGGGGCTTCCTAACCGGGGAGCTGTTTTTT. It translates to CASSSPLKGGFLTGELFF.

V gene TRBV7-3 combines with J gene TRBJ2-1, with D possibly matching TRBD1 (6 bases). The germline gives CDR1 SGHTA, CDR2 FQGTGA. The CDR3 has 14 residues. Trimming cost V 1 base and J 5 bases, with 9 bases left between them. For the CDR3, the DNA is TGTGCCAGCAGCTTAATGGACAGAAACAATGAGCAGTTCTTC. The encoded protein is CASSLMDRNNEQFF.